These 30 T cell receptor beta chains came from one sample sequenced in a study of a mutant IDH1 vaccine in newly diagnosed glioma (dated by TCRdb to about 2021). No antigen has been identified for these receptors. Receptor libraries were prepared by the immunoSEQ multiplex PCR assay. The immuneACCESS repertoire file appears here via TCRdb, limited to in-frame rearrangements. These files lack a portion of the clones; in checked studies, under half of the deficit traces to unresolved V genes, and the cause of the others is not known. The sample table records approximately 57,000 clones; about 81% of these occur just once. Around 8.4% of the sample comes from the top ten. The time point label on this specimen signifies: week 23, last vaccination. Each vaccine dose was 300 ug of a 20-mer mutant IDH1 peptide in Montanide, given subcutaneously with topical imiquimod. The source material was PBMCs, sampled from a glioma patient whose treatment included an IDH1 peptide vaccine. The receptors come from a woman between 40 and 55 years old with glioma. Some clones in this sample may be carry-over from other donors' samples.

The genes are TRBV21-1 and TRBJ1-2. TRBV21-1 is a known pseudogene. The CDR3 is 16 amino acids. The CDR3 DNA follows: TGTGCCAGCAGCAAAGACGAGGCAGAGACTAACTATGGCTACACCTTC. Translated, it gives CASSKDEAETNYGYTF.

CDR3: CASSLSQNTEAFF. CDR3 nucleotide sequence: TGTGCCAGCAGTCTGAGCCAGAACACTGAAGCTTTCTTT. J is TRBJ1-1 and V is TRBV2; D ambiguous. CDR3 length equals 13 residues. Germline V gene data show CDR1 as SNHLY and CDR2 as FYNNEI. V was shortened by 5 bases and J by 1 base, with 8 bases between the two germline ends.

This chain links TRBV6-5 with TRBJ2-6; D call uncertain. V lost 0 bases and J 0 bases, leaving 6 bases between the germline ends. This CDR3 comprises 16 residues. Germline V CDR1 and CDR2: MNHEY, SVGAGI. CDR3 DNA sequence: TGTGCCAGCAGTTACTCTGACGGCTCTGGGGCCAACGTCCTGACTTTC. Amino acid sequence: CASSYSDGSGANVLTF.

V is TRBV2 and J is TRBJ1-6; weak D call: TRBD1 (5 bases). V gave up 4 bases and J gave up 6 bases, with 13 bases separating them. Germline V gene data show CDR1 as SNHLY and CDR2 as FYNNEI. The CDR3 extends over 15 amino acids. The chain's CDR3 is CASSAQGASNSPLHF. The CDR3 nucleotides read TGTGCCAGCAGTGCGCAGGGAGCAAGTAATTCACCCCTCCACTTT.

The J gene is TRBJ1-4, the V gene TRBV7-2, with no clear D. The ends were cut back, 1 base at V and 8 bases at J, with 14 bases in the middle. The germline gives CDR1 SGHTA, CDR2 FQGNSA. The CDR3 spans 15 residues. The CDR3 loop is CASSLGWTRAEKLFF. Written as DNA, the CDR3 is TGTGCCAGCAGCTTAGGTTGGACGCGCGCCGAAAAACTGTTTTTT.

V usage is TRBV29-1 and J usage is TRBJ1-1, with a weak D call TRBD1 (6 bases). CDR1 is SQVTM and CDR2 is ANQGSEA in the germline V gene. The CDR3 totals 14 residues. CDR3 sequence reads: CSAGQRGIGTEAFF. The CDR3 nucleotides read TGCAGTGCCGGACAGCGGGGCATAGGCACTGAAGCTTTCTTT.

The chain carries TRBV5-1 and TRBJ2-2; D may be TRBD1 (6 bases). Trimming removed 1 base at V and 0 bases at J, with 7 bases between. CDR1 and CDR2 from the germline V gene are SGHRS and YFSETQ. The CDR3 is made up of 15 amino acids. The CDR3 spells CASSLTGTNTGELFF. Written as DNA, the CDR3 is TGCGCCAGCAGCTTGACAGGGACGAACACCGGGGAGCTGTTTTTT.

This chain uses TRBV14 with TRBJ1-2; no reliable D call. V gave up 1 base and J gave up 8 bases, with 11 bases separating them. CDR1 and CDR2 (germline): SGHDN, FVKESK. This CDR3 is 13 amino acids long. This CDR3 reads CASSQGRGMGYTF. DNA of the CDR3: TGTGCCAGCAGCCAAGGTCGAGGGATGGGCTACACCTTC.

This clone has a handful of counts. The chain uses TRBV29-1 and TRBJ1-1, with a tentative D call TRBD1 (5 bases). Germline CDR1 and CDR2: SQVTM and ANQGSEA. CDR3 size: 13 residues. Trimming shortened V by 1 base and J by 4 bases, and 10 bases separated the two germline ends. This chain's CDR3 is CSVEGQRGTEAFF. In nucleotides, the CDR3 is TGCAGCGTTGAAGGGCAGAGGGGCACTGAAGCTTTCTTT.

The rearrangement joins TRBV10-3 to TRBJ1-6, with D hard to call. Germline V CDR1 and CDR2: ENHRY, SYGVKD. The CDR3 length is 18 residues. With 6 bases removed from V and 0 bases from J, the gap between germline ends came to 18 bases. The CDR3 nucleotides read TGTGCCATCAGCCCGAGCGGGCAGGCGAGCTCCTATAATTCACCCCTCCACTTT. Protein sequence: CAISPSGQASSYNSPLHF.

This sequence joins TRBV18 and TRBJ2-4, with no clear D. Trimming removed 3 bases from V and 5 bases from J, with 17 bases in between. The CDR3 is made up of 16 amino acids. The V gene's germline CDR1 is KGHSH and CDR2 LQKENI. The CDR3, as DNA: TGTGCCAGCTCACCCCCCCGACGGTCCGAGGAAAACATTCAGTACTTC. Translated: CASSPPRRSEENIQYF.

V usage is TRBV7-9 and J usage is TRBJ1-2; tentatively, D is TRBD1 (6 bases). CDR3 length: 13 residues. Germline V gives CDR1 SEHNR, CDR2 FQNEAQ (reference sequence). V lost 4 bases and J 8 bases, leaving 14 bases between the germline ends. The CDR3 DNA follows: TGTGCCAGCAGCTCCCAACAGGGTTTGGGCTACACCTTC. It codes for CASSSQQGLGYTF.

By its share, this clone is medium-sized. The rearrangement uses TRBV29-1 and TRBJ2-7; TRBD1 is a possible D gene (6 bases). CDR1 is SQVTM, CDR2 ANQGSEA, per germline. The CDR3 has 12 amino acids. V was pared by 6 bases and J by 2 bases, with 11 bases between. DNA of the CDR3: TGCAGCGTGTTGACAGGCCCCTACGAGCAGTACTTC. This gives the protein CSVLTGPYEQYF.

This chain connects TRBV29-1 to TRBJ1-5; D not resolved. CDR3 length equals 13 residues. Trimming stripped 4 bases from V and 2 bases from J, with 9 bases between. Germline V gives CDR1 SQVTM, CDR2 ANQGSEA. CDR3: CSVGGSGNQPQHF. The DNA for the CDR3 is TGCAGCGTTGGCGGCAGTGGCAATCAGCCCCAGCATTTT.

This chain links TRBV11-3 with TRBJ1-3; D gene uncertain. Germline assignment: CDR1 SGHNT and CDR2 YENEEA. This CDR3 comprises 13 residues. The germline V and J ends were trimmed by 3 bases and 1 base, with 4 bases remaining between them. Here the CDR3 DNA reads TGTGCCAGCAGCTTGGAATCTGGAAACACCATATATTTT. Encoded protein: CASSLESGNTIYF.

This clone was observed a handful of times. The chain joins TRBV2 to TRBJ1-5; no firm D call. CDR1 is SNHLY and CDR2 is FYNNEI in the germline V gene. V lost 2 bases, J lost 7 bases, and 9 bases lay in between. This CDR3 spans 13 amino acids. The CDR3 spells CASSESGLQPQHF. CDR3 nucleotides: TGTGCCAGCAGTGAATCGGGGTTGCAGCCCCAGCATTTT.

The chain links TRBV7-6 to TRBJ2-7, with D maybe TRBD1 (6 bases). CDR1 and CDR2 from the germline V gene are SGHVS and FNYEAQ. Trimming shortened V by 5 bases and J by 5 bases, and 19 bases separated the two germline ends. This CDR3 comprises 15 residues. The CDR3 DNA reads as TGTGCCAGCAGCATAAAGGGACACGGAGTCGACGAGCAGTACTTC. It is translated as CASSIKGHGVDEQYF.

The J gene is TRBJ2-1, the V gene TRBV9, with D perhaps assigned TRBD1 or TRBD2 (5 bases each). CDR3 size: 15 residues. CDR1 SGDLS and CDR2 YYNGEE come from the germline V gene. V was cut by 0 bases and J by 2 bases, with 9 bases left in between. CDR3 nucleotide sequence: TGTGCCAGCAGCGTAGTCGGGGCGGCCTACAATGAGCAGTTCTTC. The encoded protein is CASSVVGAAYNEQFF.

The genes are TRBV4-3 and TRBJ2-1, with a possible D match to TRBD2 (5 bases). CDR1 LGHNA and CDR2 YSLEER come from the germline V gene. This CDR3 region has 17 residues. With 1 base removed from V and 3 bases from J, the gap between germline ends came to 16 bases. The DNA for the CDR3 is TGCGCCAGCAGCCAAGGTCGTGGTAGTGGAGGCTACAATGAGCAGTTCTTC. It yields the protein CASSQGRGSGGYNEQFF.

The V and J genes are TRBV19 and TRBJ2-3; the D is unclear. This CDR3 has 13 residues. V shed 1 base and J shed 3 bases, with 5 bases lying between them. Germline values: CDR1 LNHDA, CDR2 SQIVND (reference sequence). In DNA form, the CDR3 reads TGTGCCAGTAGTATAGCGGCTACAGATACGCAGTATTTT. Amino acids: CASSIAATDTQYF.

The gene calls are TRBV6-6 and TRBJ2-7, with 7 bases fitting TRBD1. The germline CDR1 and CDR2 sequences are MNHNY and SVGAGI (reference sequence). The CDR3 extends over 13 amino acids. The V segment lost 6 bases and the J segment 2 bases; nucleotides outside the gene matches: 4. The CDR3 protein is CASSRDSPYEQYF. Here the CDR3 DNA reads TGTGCCAGCAGCCGGGACAGTCCCTACGAGCAGTACTTC.

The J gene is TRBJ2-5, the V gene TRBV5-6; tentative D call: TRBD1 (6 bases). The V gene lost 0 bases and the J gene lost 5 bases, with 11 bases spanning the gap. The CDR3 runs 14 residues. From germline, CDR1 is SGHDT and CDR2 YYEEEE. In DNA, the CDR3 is TGTGCCAGCAGCTTGGACAGGGTTTATGAGACCCAGTACTTC. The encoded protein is CASSLDRVYETQYF.

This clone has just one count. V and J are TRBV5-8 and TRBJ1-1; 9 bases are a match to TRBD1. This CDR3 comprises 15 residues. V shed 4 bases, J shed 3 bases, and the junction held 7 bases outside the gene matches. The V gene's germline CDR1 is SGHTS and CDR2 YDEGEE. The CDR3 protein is CASSPGQGTDTEAFF. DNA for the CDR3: TGTGCCAGCAGCCCGGGACAGGGTACGGACACTGAAGCTTTCTTT.

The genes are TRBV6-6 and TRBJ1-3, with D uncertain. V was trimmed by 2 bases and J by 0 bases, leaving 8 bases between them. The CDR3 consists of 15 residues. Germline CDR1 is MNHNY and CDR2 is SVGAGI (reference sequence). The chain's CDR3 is CASSYAGPSGNTIYF. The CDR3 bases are TGTGCCAGCAGTTACGCAGGTCCCTCTGGAAACACCATATATTTT.

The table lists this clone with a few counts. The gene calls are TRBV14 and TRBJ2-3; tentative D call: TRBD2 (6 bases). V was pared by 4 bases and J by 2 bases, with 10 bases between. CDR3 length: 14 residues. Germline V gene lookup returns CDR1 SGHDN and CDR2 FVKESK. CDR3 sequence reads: CASSPGLITDTQYF. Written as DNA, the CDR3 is TGTGCCAGCAGCCCGGGACTTATCACAGATACGCAGTATTTT.

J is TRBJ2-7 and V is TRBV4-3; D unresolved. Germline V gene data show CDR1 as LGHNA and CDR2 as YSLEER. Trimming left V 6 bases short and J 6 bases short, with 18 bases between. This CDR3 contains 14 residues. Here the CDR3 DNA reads TGCGCCAGCAGTCAACACGGCCCGGTCAGCGAGCAGTACTTC. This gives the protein CASSQHGPVSEQYF.

CDR3 DNA sequence: TGTGCCACCAGAGTGGGGGGCCCCTACAATGAGCAGTTCTTC. It is translated as CATRVGGPYNEQFF. This chain uses TRBV10-3 with TRBJ2-1; either TRBD1 or TRBD2 may fit D (6 bases each). The CDR3 covers 14 residues. Per germline, CDR1 ENHRY and CDR2 SYGVKD. V was shortened by 10 bases and J by 2 bases, with 15 bases between the two germline ends.

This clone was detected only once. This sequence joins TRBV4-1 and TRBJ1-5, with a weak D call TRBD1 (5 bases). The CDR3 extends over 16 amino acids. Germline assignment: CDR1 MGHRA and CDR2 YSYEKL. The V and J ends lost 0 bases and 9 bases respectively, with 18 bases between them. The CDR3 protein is CASSQEYGGGKGPQHF. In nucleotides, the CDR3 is TGCGCCAGCAGCCAAGAATACGGTGGGGGGAAGGGGCCCCAGCATTTT.

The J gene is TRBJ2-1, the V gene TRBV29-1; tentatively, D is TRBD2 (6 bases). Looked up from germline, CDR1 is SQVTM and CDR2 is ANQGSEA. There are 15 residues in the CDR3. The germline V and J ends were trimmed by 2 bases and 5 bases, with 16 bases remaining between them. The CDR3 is CSVEKGLGGHNEQFF. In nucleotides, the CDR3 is TGCAGCGTTGAAAAGGGCTTAGGAGGGCACAATGAGCAGTTCTTC.

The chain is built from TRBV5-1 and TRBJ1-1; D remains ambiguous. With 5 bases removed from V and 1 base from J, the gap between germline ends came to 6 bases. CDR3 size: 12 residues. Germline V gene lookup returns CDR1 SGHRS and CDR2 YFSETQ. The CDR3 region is CASRSTNTEAFF. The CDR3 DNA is TGCGCCAGCAGGTCCACGAACACTGAAGCTTTCTTT.